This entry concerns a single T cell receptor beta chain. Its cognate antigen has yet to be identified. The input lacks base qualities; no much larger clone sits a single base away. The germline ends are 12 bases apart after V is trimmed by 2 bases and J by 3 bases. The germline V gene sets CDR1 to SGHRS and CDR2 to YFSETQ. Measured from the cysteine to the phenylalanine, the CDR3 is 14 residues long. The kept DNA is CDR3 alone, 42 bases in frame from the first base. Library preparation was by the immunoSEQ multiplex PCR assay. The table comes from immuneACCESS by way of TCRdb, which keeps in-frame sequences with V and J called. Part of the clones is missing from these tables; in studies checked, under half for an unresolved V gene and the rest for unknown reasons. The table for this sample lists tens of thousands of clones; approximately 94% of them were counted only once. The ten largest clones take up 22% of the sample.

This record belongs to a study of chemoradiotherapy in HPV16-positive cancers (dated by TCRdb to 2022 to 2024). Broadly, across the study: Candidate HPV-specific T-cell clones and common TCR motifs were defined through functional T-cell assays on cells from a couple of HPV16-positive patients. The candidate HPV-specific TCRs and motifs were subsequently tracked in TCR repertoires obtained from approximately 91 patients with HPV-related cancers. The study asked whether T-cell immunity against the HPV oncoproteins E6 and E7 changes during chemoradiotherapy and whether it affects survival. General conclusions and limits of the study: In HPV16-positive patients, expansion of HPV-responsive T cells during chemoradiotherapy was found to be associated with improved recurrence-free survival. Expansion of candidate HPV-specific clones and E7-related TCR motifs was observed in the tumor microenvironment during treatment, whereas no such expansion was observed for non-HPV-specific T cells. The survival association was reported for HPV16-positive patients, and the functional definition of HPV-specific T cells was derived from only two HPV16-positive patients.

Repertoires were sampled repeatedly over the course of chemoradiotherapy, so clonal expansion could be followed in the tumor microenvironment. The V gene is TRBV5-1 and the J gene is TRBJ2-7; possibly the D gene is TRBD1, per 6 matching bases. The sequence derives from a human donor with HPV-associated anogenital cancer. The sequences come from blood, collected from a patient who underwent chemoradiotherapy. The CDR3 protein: CASSFTGSVYEQYF. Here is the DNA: TGCGCCAGCAGCTTCACAGGGTCGGTCTACGAGCAGTACTTC.